The entry below gives a single T cell receptor beta chain sequence along with its context. This sample was included in a study of blood T cell repertoires in COVID-19. About the study: Samples taken during acute and convalescent COVID-19 were collected in the United States, Italy and Spain. Sample material is recorded as cDNA or gDNA derived from T cells, B-cell-depleted T cells, or PBMCs.

Study processing details: Reference gene primers were amplified, and this amplification served to estimate nucleated cell counts. The method was immunoSEQ multiplex PCR; TCRdb's version includes in-frame clones alone and lacks a portion of them. V, J and clone size are those of that table, while D and trimming were read from the DNA. The sample has 160,000 or so clones, 81% seen once; the top ten hold roughly 11%. Germline V CDR1 and CDR2: LGHDT, YNNKEL (reference sequence). The V gene end was trimmed by 4 bases and the J gene end by 6 bases; junction bases not matched to a gene: 8. The CDR3 contains 15 residues.

Input material: peripheral blood. The J gene is TRBJ2-5, the V gene TRBV3-1 (or the pseudogene TRBV3-2); TRBD2 agrees at 10 bases. The sequence came from a man aged 55 to 70 with active or convalescent COVID-19. The CDR3 nucleotides are TGTGCCAGCAGCCCCCCAGCGGGGGGGCCGCAGACCCAGTACTTC. Translating it yields CASSPPAGGPQTQYF.